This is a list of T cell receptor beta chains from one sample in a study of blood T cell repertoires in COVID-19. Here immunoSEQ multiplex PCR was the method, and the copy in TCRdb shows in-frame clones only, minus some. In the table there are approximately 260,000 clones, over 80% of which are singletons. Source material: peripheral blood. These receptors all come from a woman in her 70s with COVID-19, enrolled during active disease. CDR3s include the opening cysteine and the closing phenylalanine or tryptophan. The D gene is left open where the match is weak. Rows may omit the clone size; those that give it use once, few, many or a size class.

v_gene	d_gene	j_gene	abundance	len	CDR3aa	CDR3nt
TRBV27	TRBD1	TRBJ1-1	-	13	CASKDRKHSEAFF	TGTGCCAGCAAGGACAGGAAACATTCTGAAGCTTTCTTT
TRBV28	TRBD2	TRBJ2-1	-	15	CASPPTIAGYNEQFF	TGTGCCAGCCCCCCCACGATAGCGGGGTACAATGAGCAGTTCTTC
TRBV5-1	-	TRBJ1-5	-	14	CASSLEAGAQPQHF	TGCGCCAGCAGCTTGGAGGCAGGGGCCCAGCCCCAGCATTTT
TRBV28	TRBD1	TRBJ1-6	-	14	CASSLWDRPSPLHF	TGTGCCAGCAGTTTATGGGACAGGCCGTCACCCCTCCACTTT
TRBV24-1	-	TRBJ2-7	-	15	CATSPGPGELYEQYF	TGTGCCACCAGCCCCGGCCCAGGCGAACTCTACGAGCAGTACTTC
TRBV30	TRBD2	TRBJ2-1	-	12	CAGGGRAGEQFF	TGTGCCGGTGGCGGGAGGGCCGGTGAGCAGTTCTTC
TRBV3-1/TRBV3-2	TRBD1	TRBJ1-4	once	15	CASSQVRGLGEKLFF	TGTGCCAGCAGCCAAGTTAGGGGGCTTGGTGAAAAACTGTTTTTT
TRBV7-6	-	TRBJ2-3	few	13	CASSSGQTDTQYF	TGTGCCAGCAGCTCAGGACAGACAGATACGCAGTATTTT
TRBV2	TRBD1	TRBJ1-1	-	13	CASSGQGTTEAFF	TGTGCCAGCAGTGGACAGGGAACAACTGAAGCTTTCTTT
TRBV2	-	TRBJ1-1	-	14	CASSIQGGRTEAFF	TGTGCCAGCAGTATCCAGGGAGGGCGAACTGAAGCTTTCTTT
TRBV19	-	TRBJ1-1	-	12	CASSTSGLEAFF	TGTGCCAGTAGTACCTCAGGGCTTGAGGCTTTCTTT
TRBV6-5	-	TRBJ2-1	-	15	CASSYRLSSYNEQFF	TGTGCCAGCAGTTACCGCCTGAGCTCCTACAATGAGCAGTTCTTC
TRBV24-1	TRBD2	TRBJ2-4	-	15	CATSDSSGGQDIQYF	TGTGCCACCAGTGATTCAAGCGGGGGTCAAGACATTCAGTACTTC
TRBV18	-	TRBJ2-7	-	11	CASSTRSEQYF	TGTGCCAGCTCGACTAGGAGCGAGCAGTACTTC
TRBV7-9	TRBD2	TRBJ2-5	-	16	CASHSSGKGFQETQYF	TGTGCCAGCCACTCTAGCGGGAAAGGGTTTCAGGAGACCCAGTACTTC
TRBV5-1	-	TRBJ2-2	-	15	CASSLAAGPTGELFF	TGCGCCAGCAGCTTGGCGGCGGGCCCCACCGGGGAGCTGTTTTTT
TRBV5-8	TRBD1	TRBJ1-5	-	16	CASSPRTGASNQPQHF	TGTGCCAGCAGCCCCCGGACAGGGGCCTCCAATCAGCCCCAGCATTTT
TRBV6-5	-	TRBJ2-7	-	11	CASSSFYEQYF	TGTGCCAGCAGTTCTTTCTACGAGCAGTACTTC
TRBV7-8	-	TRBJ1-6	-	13	CASSRSGGSPLHF	TGTGCCAGCAGCCGCAGCGGGGGATCACCCCTCCACTTT
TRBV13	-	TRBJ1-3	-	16	CASSLDGGASGNTIYF	TGTGCCAGCAGCTTAGACGGGGGTGCTTCTGGAAACACCATATATTTT
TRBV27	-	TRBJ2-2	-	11	CASRNTGELFF	TGTGCCAGCCGGAACACCGGGGAGCTGTTTTTT
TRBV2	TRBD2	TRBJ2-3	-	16	CASSDLSGGGTDTQYF	TGTGCCAGCAGTGATTTGTCGGGAGGGGGTACAGATACGCAGTATTTT
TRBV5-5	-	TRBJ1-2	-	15	CASSRGGISGYGYTF	TGTGCCAGCAGCAGAGGAGGGATCTCTGGCTATGGCTACACCTTC
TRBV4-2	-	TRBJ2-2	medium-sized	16	CASSQVRQGGTGELFF	TGTGCCAGCAGCCAAGTTCGGCAGGGGGGCACCGGGGAGCTGTTTTTT
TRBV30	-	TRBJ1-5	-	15	CAWSVVGGSNQPQHF	TGTGCCTGGAGTGTAGTAGGGGGAAGCAATCAGCCCCAGCATTTT
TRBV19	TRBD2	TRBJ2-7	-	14	CASSKTSWVYEQYF	TGTGCCAGTAGTAAGACTAGCTGGGTTTACGAGCAGTACTTC
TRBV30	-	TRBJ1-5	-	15	CAWSVGVYSNQPQHF	TGTGCCTGGAGTGTAGGAGTGTATAGCAATCAGCCCCAGCATTTT
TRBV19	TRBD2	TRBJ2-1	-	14	CASNPSGVNNEQFF	TGTGCCAGTAACCCTAGCGGGGTAAACAATGAGCAGTTCTTC
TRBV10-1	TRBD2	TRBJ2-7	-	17	CASSDSTSGRTTYEQYF	TGCGCCAGCAGTGACTCGACTAGCGGGAGAACAACGTACGAGCAGTACTTC
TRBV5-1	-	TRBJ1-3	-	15	CASSLGAYSGNTIYF	TGCGCCAGCAGCTTGGGAGCCTACTCTGGAAACACCATATATTTT
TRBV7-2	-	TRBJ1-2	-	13	CASSLQGMGGYTF	TGTGCCAGCAGCTTACAGGGGATGGGAGGCTACACCTTC
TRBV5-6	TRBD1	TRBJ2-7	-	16	CASSVTTGQGGYEQYF	TGTGCCAGCAGCGTTACAACGGGACAGGGGGGCTACGAGCAGTACTTC
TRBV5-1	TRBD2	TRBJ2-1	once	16	CASSLVVAGGDNEQFF	TGCGCCAGCAGCTTGGTCGTGGCGGGAGGGGACAATGAGCAGTTCTTC
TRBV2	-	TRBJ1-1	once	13	CASRSSENTEAFF	TGTGCCAGCAGATCATCAGAGAACACTGAAGCTTTCTTT
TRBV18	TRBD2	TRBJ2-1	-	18	CASSPQTPGLAGPIEQFF	TGTGCCAGCTCACCGCAAACTCCGGGACTAGCGGGACCTATTGAGCAGTTCTTC
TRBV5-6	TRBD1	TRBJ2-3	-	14	CASSLGQGGDTQYF	TGTGCCAGCAGCTTGGGACAGGGGGGCGATACGCAGTATTTT
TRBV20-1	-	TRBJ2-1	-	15	CSASATRTPGNEQFF	TGCAGTGCTAGTGCGACCCGGACTCCAGGTAATGAGCAGTTCTTC
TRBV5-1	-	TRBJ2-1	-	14	CASSLVVADNEQFF	TGCGCCAGCAGCTTGGTGGTAGCGGACAATGAGCAGTTCTTC
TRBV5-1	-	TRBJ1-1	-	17	CASSSNTFTLMNTEAFF	TGCGCCAGCAGCTCCAACACCTTTACCCTGATGAACACTGAAGCTTTCTTT
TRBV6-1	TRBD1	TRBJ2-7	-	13	CASSEAGQGHQYF	TGTGCCAGCAGTGAAGCGGGACAGGGTCATCAGTACTTC
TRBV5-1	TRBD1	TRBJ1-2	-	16	CASSLNTGQAFGGYTF	TGCGCCAGCAGCTTGAATACCGGACAGGCGTTCGGTGGCTACACCTTC
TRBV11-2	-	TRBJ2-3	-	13	CASSFPGTDTQYF	TGTGCCAGCAGCTTCCCCGGCACAGATACGCAGTATTTT
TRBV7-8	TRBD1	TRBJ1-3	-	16	CASSPSTGVAGNTIYF	TGTGCCAGCAGCCCTTCGACAGGGGTCGCTGGAAACACCATATATTTT
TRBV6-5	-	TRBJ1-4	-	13	CASRQQPNEKLFF	TGTGCCAGCAGGCAACAGCCTAATGAAAAACTGTTTTTT
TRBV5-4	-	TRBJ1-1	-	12	CASSPYDTEAFF	TGTGCCAGCAGCCCCTACGACACTGAAGCTTTCTTT
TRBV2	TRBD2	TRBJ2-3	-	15	CASLRAGVNTDTQYF	TGTGCCAGCTTGAGGGCGGGAGTCAACACAGATACGCAGTATTTT
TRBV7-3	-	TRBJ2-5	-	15	CASSATGTPQETQYF	TGTGCCAGCAGCGCCACCGGGACACCCCAAGAGACCCAGTACTTC
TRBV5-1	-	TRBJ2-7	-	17	CASSRGFGSGSSYEQYF	TGCGCCAGCAGCCGGGGTTTTGGTAGCGGCAGCTCCTACGAGCAGTACTTC
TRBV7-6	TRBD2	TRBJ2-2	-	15	CASSPRTSGSGELFF	TGTGCCAGCAGCCCCCGGACTAGCGGGAGTGGGGAGCTGTTTTTT
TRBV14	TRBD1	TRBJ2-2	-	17	CASSLLRTGDIAGELFF	TGTGCCAGCAGCCTCCTCCGCACAGGGGATATTGCCGGGGAGCTGTTTTTT
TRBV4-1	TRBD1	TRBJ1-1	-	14	CASSRGQGITEAFF	TGCGCCAGCAGCCGGGGACAGGGGATCACTGAAGCTTTCTTT
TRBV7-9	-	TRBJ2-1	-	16	CASSPGGAGKNNEQFF	TGTGCCAGCAGCCCCGGTGGGGCGGGAAAAAACAATGAGCAGTTCTTC
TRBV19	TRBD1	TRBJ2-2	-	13	CASTDRATGELFF	TGTGCCAGTACCGACAGGGCAACCGGGGAGCTGTTTTTT